Listed below are T cell receptor beta chains from one sample, sequenced in a study of cytomegalovirus exposure and HLA in healthy donors. Clones were sequenced by immunoSEQ multiplex PCR, and TCRdb holds only the in-frame ones, with some missing. The sample includes hundreds of thousands of clones, around 65% of them seen just once. Sequencing was carried out using PBMCs. The receptors come from a female donor in good health and CMV-seronegative. CDR3s include the opening cysteine and the closing phenylalanine or tryptophan. A D gene is named only where the DNA matches it firmly. Size values are once, few and many counts, or a class for expanded clones, and some rows have none.

cdr3_nt	cdr3_aa	clone_size	j_call	d_call	v_call
TGTGCCAGCAGCTTATGGCTAGGCACCGGGGAGCTGTTTTTT	CASSLWLGTGELFF	NA	TRBJ2-2	NA	TRBV7-9
TGCGCCAGCAGTGAGCCCGGGCAGGGGAACACCGGGGAGCTGTTTTTT	CASSEPGQGNTGELFF	NA	TRBJ2-2	NA	TRBV10-1
TGCAGCGTTGTCCCCATCGACAGAAATAGCAATCAGCCCCAGCATTTT	CSVVPIDRNSNQPQHF	NA	TRBJ1-5	NA	TRBV29-1
TGTGCCAGCAGTACCACAGGGGGCCAAGGGCCCCAGCATTTT	CASSTTGGQGPQHF	NA	TRBJ1-5	TRBD1	TRBV6-1
TGTGCCAGCAGCCAAGAAGGGGACAGCTCCTACGAGCAGTACTTC	CASSQEGDSSYEQYF	NA	TRBJ2-7	TRBD1	TRBV4-2
TGTGCCAGCAGTGGAGCCGGGACAGGGAGTGGTGGCTACACCTTC	CASSGAGTGSGGYTF	once	TRBJ1-2	TRBD1	TRBV2
TGTGCCAGCAGTCCGACAGTCTCCTACGAGCAGTACTTC	CASSPTVSYEQYF	NA	TRBJ2-7	NA	TRBV27
TGTGCCAGCTCACCACAGAGAATGAACACTGAAGCTTTCTTT	CASSPQRMNTEAFF	NA	TRBJ1-1	NA	TRBV18
TGTGCCAGCAGCTTAACCCTAGCGAGAGGGGAGACCCAGTACTTC	CASSLTLARGETQYF	NA	TRBJ2-5	NA	TRBV7-9
TGTGCCAGCAGTGCTCAAGGGGGCTCCTACAATGAGCAGTTCTTC	CASSAQGGSYNEQFF	NA	TRBJ2-1	NA	TRBV6-4
TGTGCCAGCAGTGACAGGGTGGGCAATCAGCCCCAGCATTTT	CASSDRVGNQPQHF	NA	TRBJ1-5	NA	TRBV2
TGTGCCACCAGCAGAGGGGTAGCGGCACTTTACGAGCAGTACTTC	CATSRGVAALYEQYF	NA	TRBJ2-7	NA	TRBV15
TGTGCCAGCAGCGGGACAGGCTACGAGCAGTACTTC	CASSGTGYEQYF	NA	TRBJ2-7	TRBD1	TRBV9
TGCGCCAGCAGCTTCGCGGGATGGGGTGAGAATGAGCAGTTCTTC	CASSFAGWGENEQFF	NA	TRBJ2-1	NA	TRBV5-1
TGTGCCAGCAGTGATGAGAACGAGCAGTACTTC	CASSDENEQYF	NA	TRBJ2-7	NA	TRBV25-1
TGTGCCAGCAGTACAACAGGGACCTCCCAAGAGACCCAGTACTTC	CASSTTGTSQETQYF	NA	TRBJ2-5	NA	TRBV6-1
TGTGCCAGCAGCCCCCGACTAGCGGGAACAGATACGCAGTATTTT	CASSPRLAGTDTQYF	NA	TRBJ2-3	TRBD2	TRBV7-3
TGTGCCAGCAGCGAGCCTAGAGCGGGAGAATCAGATACGCAGTATTTT	CASSEPRAGESDTQYF	NA	TRBJ2-3	TRBD2	TRBV5-4
TGTGCCAGCAGCGCCAACCCCAGGAACACTGAAGCTTTCTTT	CASSANPRNTEAFF	NA	TRBJ1-1	NA	TRBV9
TGTGCCTGGAGTAAGAGGAGCGGGAGAGGGGCCGGGGAGCTGTTTTTT	CAWSKRSGRGAGELFF	NA	TRBJ2-2	TRBD2	TRBV30
TGTGCCAGCAGCTTGGGGCACAGGGGGTCGGGTTATGGCTACACCTTC	CASSLGHRGSGYGYTF	NA	TRBJ1-2	TRBD1	TRBV5-5
TGTGCCAGCAGTCCCCCCAGGAGGCAGCCCCAGCATTTT	CASSPPRRQPQHF	NA	TRBJ1-5	NA	TRBV28
TGTGCCAGCAGAATATTGGGGGCCCCAGGGGAGCAGTACTTC	CASRILGAPGEQYF	NA	TRBJ2-7	NA	TRBV2
TGTGCCAGCAGCTTGGCGACTAGCGGGAGGGCCGGTGAGCAGTTCTTC	CASSLATSGRAGEQFF	NA	TRBJ2-1	TRBD2	TRBV5-4